The 28 T cell receptor beta chains listed next were all sequenced from one sample in a study of T cell repertoires in cytomegalovirus infection. Each CDR3 protein is one row after TCRdb ran MiXCR on the reads. The data hold over 200,000 distinct CDR3 sequences, with approximately 13% observed a single time. The specimen sequenced was PBMCs. The receptors were sampled from a human donor in good health (CMV status not recorded). Some clones in this sample may be carry-over from other donors' samples.

This chain uses TRBV20-1 with TRBJ2-4; TRBD2 matches 15 bases. Germline loops: CDR1 DFQATT, CDR2 SNEGSKA (reference sequence). The CDR3 loop spans 17 amino acids. After removal of 6 bases from V and 6 bases from J, the junction contained 12 bases not matched to a gene. CDR3 sequence reads: CSATAGTSGRTGNIQYF. The CDR3, as DNA: TGCAGTGCGACTGCGGGGACTAGCGGGAGGACAGGAAACATTCAGTACTTC.

V is TRBV5-4 and J is TRBJ2-7, with D possibly TRBD1 on 5 matching bases. Germline V gene data show CDR1 as SGHNT and CDR2 as YYREEE (reference sequence). The CDR3 runs 15 residues. Trimming took 0 bases from V and 3 from J, leaving 13 bases between them. The DNA for the CDR3 is TGTGCCAGCAGCTTGGGATCCAGACAGTACTACGAGCAGTACTTC. This encodes CASSLGSRQYYEQYF.

The chain combines TRBV20-1 with TRBJ2-1, with TRBD2 matching over 8 bases. Germline V gene lookup returns CDR1 DFQATT and CDR2 SNEGSKA (reference sequence). This CDR3 comprises 15 residues. The V gene end was trimmed by 2 bases and the J gene end by 7 bases; junction bases not matched to a gene: 10. This CDR3 is CSARRQAGARNEQFF. CDR3 DNA sequence: TGCAGTGCTAGAAGGCAAGCGGGAGCGAGGAATGAGCAGTTCTTC.

Turning to this clonotype: This may be a read error, as it is one base from a much larger clone. V is TRBV28 and J is TRBJ2-1; no clear D gene. Germline V gene data show CDR1 as MDHEN and CDR2 as SYDVKM. The CDR3 contains 12 residues. The V end was cut by 6 bases, the J end by 12 bases, with 15 bases between. CDR3 protein: CASRSTLRGQFF. The CDR3 DNA follows: TGTGCCAGCAGGTCAACACTAAGAGGGCAGTTCTTC.

The sample holds many counts of this clonotype. The V call is TRBV7-9, the J call TRBJ2-7; D is perhaps TRBD1 (6 bases). Looked up from germline, CDR1 is SEHNR and CDR2 is FQNEAQ (reference sequence). Trimming removed 5 bases at V and 6 bases at J, with 23 bases between. CDR3 length: 16 residues. This CDR3 reads CASSQMIKAQGTEQYF. CDR3 coding DNA: TGTGCCAGCAGCCAAATGATCAAAGCTCAGGGGACCGAGCAGTACTTC.

As to this clonotype: Since a much larger clone is just one base distant, this may be a read error. This chain links TRBV20-1 with TRBJ1-2; no clear D gene. The CDR3 has 14 amino acids. CDR1 is DFQATT and CDR2 is SNEGSKA in the germline V gene (reference sequence). The V end lost 6 bases, the J end lost 0 bases, and 14 bases lay between the germline ends. The CDR3 DNA sequence: TGCAGTGCCTGTCCGGAGCTTACTAACTATGGCTACACCTTC. Protein: CSACPELTNYGYTF.

This clonotype was seen only a few times. The rearrangement uses TRBV24-1 and TRBJ2-6, with D possibly being TRBD1 or TRBD2 (5 bases each). The V and J ends lost 4 bases and 3 bases respectively, with 12 bases between them. This CDR3 comprises 16 residues. Germline CDR1 KGHDR, CDR2 SFDVKD. The chain's CDR3 is CATSEPRGNGANVLTF. In DNA, the CDR3 is TGTGCCACCAGTGAGCCGAGGGGAAATGGGGCCAACGTCCTGACTTTC.

The chain uses TRBV6-2 or TRBV6-3 and TRBJ2-2; D call uncertain. The CDR3 extends over 13 amino acids. V was trimmed by 4 bases and J by 8 bases, leaving 11 bases between them. Germline V gene data show CDR1 as MNHEY and CDR2 as SVGEGT. The CDR3 bases are TGTGCCAGCAGTTCCGATTCTTATGGGGAGCTGTTTTTT. Encoded protein: CASSSDSYGELFF.

Turning to this clonotype: A single base separates this from a much larger clone, so it may be a read error. The chain couples TRBV15 to TRBJ1-1, with TRBD1 as a possible D gene (5 bases). The germline V gene has CDR1 LNHNV and CDR2 YYDKDF (reference sequence). The CDR3 totals 13 residues. Between the trimmed V and J ends, which lost 5 bases and 1 base, there was a span of 8 bases. CDR3 in DNA: TGTGCCACCAGCTGCGACAGGAACACTGAAGCTTTCTTT. Its translation is CATSCDRNTEAFF.

The chain combines TRBV12-3 or TRBV12-4 with TRBJ1-1; D is undetermined. The CDR3 consists of 12 residues. V was trimmed by 2 bases and J by 8 bases, leaving 9 bases between them. This CDR3 reads CASSLQRTEAFF. DNA of the CDR3: TGTGCCAGCAGTTTACAGCGAACCGAAGCTTTCTTT.

In this sample, this clonotype turned up many times. The J gene is TRBJ2-7, the V gene TRBV20-1, with D possibly TRBD2 on 5 matching bases. The germline V and J ends were trimmed by 5 bases and 3 bases, with 17 bases remaining between them. The CDR3 has 14 amino acids. CDR1 is DFQATT and CDR2 is SNEGSKA in the germline V gene (reference sequence). The DNA of the CDR3 is TGCAGTGCTCCTAGCCCCGGAGATTTCTACGAGCAGTACTTC. This sequence encodes CSAPSPGDFYEQYF.

This clonotype was detected many times. The chain links TRBV6-1 to TRBJ1-4; perhaps TRBD1 as D (6 bases). The germline V and J ends were trimmed by 5 bases and 8 bases, with 18 bases remaining between them. Germline CDR1 reads MNHNS; CDR2 reads SASEGT. The CDR3 runs to 15 residues. CDR3: CASSLGHPDLEKLFF. CDR3 nucleotide sequence: TGTGCCAGCAGTCTGGGACACCCCGATTTGGAAAAACTGTTTTTT.

This clonotype turned up a few times. J is TRBJ1-1 and V is TRBV20-1; 9 bases agree with TRBD1. Germline-derived CDR1 and CDR2 are DFQATT and SNEGSKA (reference sequence). The CDR3 runs 14 residues. The V segment lost 1 base and the J segment 7 bases; nucleotides outside the gene matches: 7. The CDR3 DNA reads as TGCAGTGCTAGAGCTCCGGGACAGGGATATGAAGCTTTCTTT. This codes for CSARAPGQGYEAFF.

The chain is built from TRBV15 and TRBJ1-2, with no clear D. The CDR3 runs 13 residues. V lost 0 bases to trimming and J lost 6 bases, with 8 bases between them. Germline V gene data show CDR1 as LNHNV and CDR2 as YYDKDF (reference sequence). The CDR3 sequence is CATSRESSDGYTF. As DNA, the CDR3 is TGTGCCACCAGCAGAGAGTCTTCCGATGGCTACACCTTC.

This clonotype was picked up a small number of times. The V and J genes are TRBV5-1 and TRBJ1-2, with no clear D. Trimming removed 5 bases at V and 6 bases at J, with 14 bases between. The germline V gene has CDR1 SGHRS and CDR2 YFSETQ. This CDR3 comprises 13 residues. The CDR3 spells CASRAGGDDGYTF. In DNA, the CDR3 is TGCGCCAGCAGAGCGGGTGGTGACGATGGCTACACCTTC.

This clonotype was observed at least ten times. The chain carries TRBV12-3 or TRBV12-4 and TRBJ1-4; 8 bases are shared with TRBD1. The CDR3 spans 16 residues. V lost 6 bases and J lost 7; bases outside the gene matches: 13. The CDR3 bases are TGTGCCAGCAGCCAGACAGGAGGACAGGGCAGTGAAAAACTGTTTTTT. Translation gives CASSQTGGQGSEKLFF.

This clonotype occurred many times. This rearrangement joins TRBV9 to TRBJ2-1, with 8 positions matching TRBD2. CDR1 SGDLS and CDR2 YYNGEE come from the germline V gene. This CDR3 is 15 amino acids long. With 4 bases clipped from V and 2 bases from J, the junction kept 5 bases outside the gene matches. CDR3 protein: CASSPGGLAYNEQFF. CDR3 nucleotide sequence: TGTGCCAGCAGCCCGGGGGGGTTGGCCTACAATGAGCAGTTCTTC.

This clonotype was observed a handful of times. V and J are TRBV7-3 and TRBJ1-1; 8 nucleotides match TRBD1. The ends lost 1 base at V and 4 bases at J; junction bases unmatched: 5. The CDR3 has 15 amino acids. Germline V CDR1 and CDR2: SGHTA, FQGTGA. The CDR3 DNA is TGTGCCAGCAGCTTAAGGGCAGGGGGCTTCACTGAAGCTTTCTTT. Protein sequence: CASSLRAGGFTEAFF.

The chain carries TRBV20-1 and TRBJ1-4; D possibly corresponds to TRBD1 (5 bases). The CDR3 runs 13 residues. Germline values: CDR1 DFQATT, CDR2 SNEGSKA (reference sequence). V shed 6 bases and J shed 4 bases, with 12 bases lying between them. The CDR3 protein is CSASGQGNEKLFF. CDR3 DNA sequence: TGCAGTGCCTCCGGGCAGGGTAATGAAAAACTGTTTTTT.

This chain uses TRBV2 with TRBJ1-5; 7 positions match TRBD1. There are 12 residues in the CDR3. Germline V CDR1 and CDR2: SNHLY, FYNNEI. Trimming cost V 6 bases and J 7 bases; bases outside gene matches: 3. The CDR3 DNA follows: TGTGCCAGCAGGGAGGGGGCCCAGCCCCAGCATTTT. Protein sequence: CASREGAQPQHF.

This clonotype occurred many times. The J gene is TRBJ1-1, the V gene TRBV7-2; D unresolved. V lost 1 base to trimming and J lost 3 bases, with 9 bases between them. CDR3 length: 14 amino acids. Germline CDR1 and CDR2: SGHTA and FQGNSA. CDR3 region: CASSLDFADTEAFF. The DNA for the CDR3 is TGTGCCAGCAGCTTAGATTTCGCCGACACTGAAGCTTTCTTT.

Details on this clonotype: A read error may be the cause here, since a much bigger clone is one base away. DNA of the CDR3: TGCGCCAGCAGCCAAGCGGGACACGGGGCCTACGTCCTGACTTTC. Protein: CASSQAGHGAYVLTF. This chain uses TRBV4-1 with TRBJ2-6; possibly TRBD1 for D (6 bases). CDR1 and CDR2 from the germline V gene are MGHRA and YSYEKL. This CDR3 contains 15 residues.

The V gene is TRBV7-2, the J gene TRBJ2-1, with D perhaps given as TRBD1 or TRBD2 (5 bases each). Trimming took off 8 bases at V and 6 bases at J, with 14 bases between the two ends. The germline CDR1 and CDR2 sequences are SGHTA and FQGNSA. The CDR3 runs to 13 residues. The CDR3 sequence: CASQTRAGNEQFF. The CDR3 DNA reads TGTGCCAGCCAAACCAGGGCGGGCAATGAGCAGTTCTTC. The variable domain in full, completed from reference TRBV7-2 and TRBJ2-1, reads GAGVSQSPSNKVTEKGKDVELRCDPISGHTALYWYRQSLGQGLEFLIYFQGNSAPDKSGLPSDRFSAERTGGSVSTLTIQRTQQEDSAVYLCASQTRAGNEQFFGPGTRLTVL.

Ten or more counts support this clonotype. The chain carries TRBV7-9 and TRBJ1-6; no clear D gene. Germline CDR1 is SEHNR and CDR2 is FQNEAQ (reference sequence). Trimming removed 1 base at V and 9 bases at J, with 10 bases between. The CDR3 has 14 residues. CDR3 region: CASSLVPRRSPLHF. The CDR3 DNA is TGTGCCAGCAGCTTAGTTCCAAGGCGTTCACCCCTCCACTTT.

This clonotype was detected many times. The chain recombines TRBV6-5 with TRBJ1-6; the match to TRBD1 covers 8 bases. There are 16 residues in the CDR3. Germline V gene sequence: CDR1 MNHEY, CDR2 SVGAGI. Trimming at V came to 4 bases and at J to 9 bases, leaving 11 bases not matched to a gene. The CDR3 is CASSSGSGQARSPLHF. Here the CDR3 DNA reads TGTGCCAGCAGTTCTGGGTCGGGACAGGCGCGTTCACCCCTCCACTTT.

This clonotype was counted many times. This chain links TRBV7-6 with TRBJ2-3, with D possibly being TRBD1 (5 bases). The CDR3 contains 15 residues. V lost 7 bases and J 4 bases, leaving 18 bases between the germline ends. Germline CDR1 is SGHVS and CDR2 is FNYEAQ. In DNA form, the CDR3 reads TGTGCCAGCACCCCTCTTTGGACACCGCCAGATACGCAGTATTTT. Amino acid sequence: CASTPLWTPPDTQYF.

This clonotype was observed many times. V is TRBV6-1 and J is TRBJ2-6; D not certain. Looked up from germline, CDR1 is MNHNS and CDR2 is SASEGT. CDR3 length: 16 residues. The V gene lost 9 bases and the J gene lost 0 bases, with 15 bases spanning the gap. The CDR3 loop is CASSGRRSSGANVLTF. CDR3 DNA: TGTGCCAGTTCGGGTCGACGCTCCTCTGGGGCCAACGTCCTGACTTTC.

The chain has TRBV15 and TRBJ1-1; D is unresolved. This CDR3 region has 13 residues. V lost 0 bases to trimming and J lost 7 bases, with 9 bases between them. Germline V gene data show CDR1 as LNHNV and CDR2 as YYDKDF (reference sequence). The CDR3 coding sequence is TGTGCCACCAGCAGAGATCAAGGATATGAAGCTTTCTTT. Translated: CATSRDQGYEAFF. The complete variable domain, with remaining parts taken from reference TRBV15 and TRBJ1-1, reads DAMVIQNPRYQVTQFGKPVTLSCSQTLNHNVMYWYQQKSSQAPKLLFHYYDKDFNNEADTPDNFQSRRPNTSFCFLDIRSPGLGDTAMYLCATSRDQGYEAFFGQGTRLTVV.